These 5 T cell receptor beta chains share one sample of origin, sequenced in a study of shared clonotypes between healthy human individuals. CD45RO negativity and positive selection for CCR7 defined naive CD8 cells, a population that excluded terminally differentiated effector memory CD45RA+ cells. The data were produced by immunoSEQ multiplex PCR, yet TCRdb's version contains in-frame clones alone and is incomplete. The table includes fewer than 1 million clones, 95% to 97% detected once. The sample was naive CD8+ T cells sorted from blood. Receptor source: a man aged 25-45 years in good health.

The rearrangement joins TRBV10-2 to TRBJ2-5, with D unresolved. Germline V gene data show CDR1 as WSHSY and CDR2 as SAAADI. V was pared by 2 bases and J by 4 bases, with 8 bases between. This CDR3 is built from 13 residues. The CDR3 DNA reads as TGCGCCAGCAGTGAGACAAAGGCAGAGACCCAGTACTTC. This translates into CASSETKAETQYF.

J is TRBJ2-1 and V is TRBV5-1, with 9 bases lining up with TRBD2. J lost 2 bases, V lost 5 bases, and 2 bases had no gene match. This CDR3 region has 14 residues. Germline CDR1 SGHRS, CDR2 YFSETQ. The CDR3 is CASRSSGTYNEQFF. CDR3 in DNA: TGCGCCAGCAGATCTAGCGGGACCTACAATGAGCAGTTCTTC.

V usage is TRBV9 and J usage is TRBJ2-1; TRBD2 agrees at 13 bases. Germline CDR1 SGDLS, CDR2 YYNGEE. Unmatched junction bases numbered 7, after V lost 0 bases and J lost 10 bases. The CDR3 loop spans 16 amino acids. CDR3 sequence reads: CASSVVRTSGRGEQFF. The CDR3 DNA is TGTGCCAGCAGCGTAGTGAGGACTAGCGGGAGAGGGGAGCAGTTCTTC.

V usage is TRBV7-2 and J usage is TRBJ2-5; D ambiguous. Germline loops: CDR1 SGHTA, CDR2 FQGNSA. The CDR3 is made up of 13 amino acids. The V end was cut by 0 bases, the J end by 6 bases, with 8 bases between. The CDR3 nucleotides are TGTGCCAGCAGCTTAGCCTCCCGACAGACCCAGTACTTC. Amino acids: CASSLASRQTQYF.

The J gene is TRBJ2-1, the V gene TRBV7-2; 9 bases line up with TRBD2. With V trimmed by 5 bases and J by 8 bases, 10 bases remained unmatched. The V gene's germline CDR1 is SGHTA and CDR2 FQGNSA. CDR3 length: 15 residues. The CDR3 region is CASSRWGTSLDEQFF. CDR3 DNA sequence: TGTGCCAGCAGCCGATGGGGGACTAGCCTCGATGAGCAGTTCTTC.